Below, 17 T cell receptor beta chains from the same sample are listed, as sequenced in a study of shared clonotypes between healthy human individuals. Produced via immunoSEQ multiplex PCR; TCRdb's table is partial and in-frame only. Of approximately 2,300,000 clones listed, 85% to 95% are singletons. The sample was naive CD4+ T cells from PBMCs. Subset here: CD45RA+ positively selected. The receptors originated from a man between 18 and 29 years old in good health. Some clones in this sample may be carry-over from other donors' samples.

The CDR3 DNA follows: TGCGCCAGCAGCTTGAATTTCGCTAGCGGGGCCACTTACGAGCAGTACTTC. As protein: CASSLNFASGATYEQYF. The chain has TRBV5-1 and TRBJ2-7; 9 positions agree with TRBD2. Unmatched junction bases numbered 12, after V lost 1 base and J lost 4 bases. Germline V CDR1 and CDR2: SGHRS, YFSETQ. This CDR3 comprises 17 residues.

A few counts support this clone. The gene calls are TRBV29-1 and TRBJ1-2, with 7 bases aligning to TRBD1. Germline V gives CDR1 SQVTM, CDR2 ANQGSEA. Trimming cost V 5 bases and J 4 bases; bases outside gene matches: 7. CDR3 length: 13 amino acids. In DNA form, the CDR3 reads TGCAGCGTTAGACAGGGAATAGGCTATGGCTACACCTTC. Translated: CSVRQGIGYGYTF.

This rearrangement joins TRBV7-8 to TRBJ2-7; the match to TRBD1 covers 9 bases. The CDR3 consists of 16 residues. The ends lost 0 bases at V and 2 bases at J; junction bases unmatched: 5. Germline V CDR1 and CDR2: SGHVS, FQNEAQ. The CDR3 DNA follows: TGTGCCAGCAGCTTAGCGCTCGGGACAGGGCCCTACGAGCAGTACTTC. It encodes CASSLALGTGPYEQYF.

This clone was observed a few times. V usage is TRBV25-1 and J usage is TRBJ1-2; no definite D call. The length of the CDR3 is 13 residues. Trimming shortened V by 3 bases and J by 1 base, and 6 bases separated the two germline ends. Germline V gene sequence: CDR1 MGHDK, CDR2 SYGVNS. CDR3 sequence reads: CASSDPLNYGYTF. The CDR3 DNA is TGTGCCAGCAGTGATCCTCTTAACTATGGCTACACCTTC.

This chain joins TRBV7-2 and TRBJ2-2, with a tentative D call TRBD2 (5 bases). Germline CDR1 is SGHTA and CDR2 is FQGNSA. CDR3 size: 15 residues. Trimming took 1 base from V and 1 from J, leaving 7 bases between them. The CDR3 DNA reads TGTGCCAGCAGCTTAGGAGCGGTGAACACCGGGGAGCTGTTTTTT. This translates into CASSLGAVNTGELFF.

This clone came up once. The rearrangement uses TRBV10-1 and TRBJ2-7; TRBD1 aligns across 8 bases. The ends lost 2 bases at V and 2 bases at J; junction bases unmatched: 8. The germline V gene encodes CDR1 WNHNN and CDR2 SYGVQD (reference sequence). There are 16 residues in the CDR3. The chain's CDR3 is CASSETGTGQAYEQYF. In DNA, the CDR3 is TGCGCCAGCAGTGAGACCGGGACAGGACAAGCCTACGAGCAGTACTTC.

The V gene is TRBV10-3, the J gene TRBJ1-5; D gene ambiguous. This CDR3 is built from 14 residues. The germline V gene has CDR1 ENHRY and CDR2 SYGVKD. The ends were cut back, 2 bases at V and 10 bases at J, with 15 bases in the middle. The CDR3 DNA follows: TGTGCCATCAGTGAGAGCGGACCCCCCAAACCCCAGCATTTT. This codes for CAISESGPPKPQHF.

The chain is built from TRBV27 and TRBJ1-4, with D possibly matching TRBD1 (5 bases). Trimming took 6 bases from V and 11 from J, leaving 16 bases between them. The length of the CDR3 is 13 residues. The germline CDR1 and CDR2 sequences are MNHEY and SMNVEV (reference sequence). This chain's CDR3 is CASSPNDRGKLFF. For the CDR3, the DNA is TGTGCCAGCAGCCCAAATGACCGGGGGAAACTGTTTTTT.

The rearrangement uses TRBV20-1 and TRBJ2-7, with no clear D. The CDR3 is 10 amino acids. Germline CDR1 reads DFQATT; CDR2 reads SNEGSKA (reference sequence). The V end was cut by 6 bases, the J end by 9 bases, with 12 bases between. The CDR3 DNA reads as TGCAGTGCAGGGCGACACCGGCAGTACTTC. Amino acids: CSAGRHRQYF.

This rearrangement joins TRBV27 to TRBJ2-1, with TRBD2 matching over 9 bases. The CDR3 is made up of 13 amino acids. J lost 6 bases, V lost 7 bases, and 4 bases had no gene match. Germline-derived CDR1 and CDR2 are MNHEY and SMNVEV (reference sequence). CDR3 residues: CASKAGGGNEQFF. CDR3 bases: TGTGCCAGCAAAGCGGGAGGCGGCAATGAGCAGTTCTTC.

V is TRBV18 and J is TRBJ1-4; 11 bases align to TRBD1. V lost 4 bases to trimming and J lost 7 bases; unmatched junction nucleotides: 5. This CDR3 has 15 amino acids. From germline, CDR1 is KGHSH and CDR2 LQKENI. CDR3 in amino acids: CASSLGQGDVEKLFF. CDR3 in DNA: TGTGCCAGCTCACTGGGACAGGGGGATGTTGAAAAACTGTTTTTT.

This clone was observed a single time. J is TRBJ2-7 and V is TRBV2; 9 nucleotides align to TRBD2. With 11 bases clipped from V and 0 bases from J, the junction kept 14 bases outside the gene matches. CDR1 is SNHLY, CDR2 FYNNEI, per germline. The CDR3 loop spans 16 amino acids. CDR3 in amino acids: CASKAREGSSSYEQYF. CDR3 nucleotide sequence: TGTGCCTCGAAGGCGCGGGAGGGTTCCAGCTCCTACGAGCAGTACTTC.

The rearrangement uses TRBV18 and TRBJ2-2; D is unresolved. Germline values: CDR1 KGHSH, CDR2 LQKENI. V gave up 6 bases and J gave up 1 base, with 9 bases separating them. The CDR3 spans 14 residues. CDR3 DNA sequence: TGTGCCAGCTCCTCCCATCAGAACACCGGGGAGCTGTTTTTT. Amino acids: CASSSHQNTGELFF.

The rearrangement uses TRBV30 and TRBJ2-6; D might be TRBD2 (5 bases). The CDR3 sequence is 15 residues long. V was shortened by 0 bases and J by 1 base, with 7 bases between the two germline ends. Germline assignment: CDR1 GTSNPN and CDR2 SVGIG (reference sequence). The CDR3 DNA follows: TGTGCCTGGAGTGTTCGGGGATCTGGGGCCAACGTCCTGACTTTC. Translating gives CAWSVRGSGANVLTF.

The chain joins TRBV28 to TRBJ1-4, with D maybe TRBD1 (6 bases). Germline CDR1 reads MDHEN; CDR2 reads SYDVKM. This CDR3 contains 15 residues. Trimming removed 7 bases from V and 6 bases from J, with 18 bases in between. The CDR3 DNA reads TGTGCCAGCACCTCGAGGGGGGCAGGGTATGAAAAACTGTTTTTT. This sequence encodes CASTSRGAGYEKLFF.

This clone was found once. The CDR3 reads CASSIEAWGTDSGNTIYF. The CDR3 DNA sequence: TGTGCCAGCAGTATCGAGGCGTGGGGAACGGACTCTGGAAACACCATATATTTT. V is TRBV5-4 and J is TRBJ1-3; D remains unclear. Germline V gene lookup returns CDR1 SGHNT and CDR2 YYREEE (reference sequence). V was pared by 5 bases and J by 0 bases, with 21 bases between. CDR3 length: 18 amino acids.

J is TRBJ1-3 and V is TRBV5-1; maybe TRBD1 (6 bases). Between the trimmed V and J ends, which lost 0 bases and 0 bases, there was a span of 10 bases. The CDR3 spans 16 residues. The germline V gene has CDR1 SGHRS and CDR2 YFSETQ. The CDR3 region has the DNA TGCGCCAGCAGCTTGGACAGGGCCAGCTCTGGAAACACCATATATTTT. Translating gives CASSLDRASSGNTIYF.